This T cell receptor beta chain was sequenced for a study of cytomegalovirus exposure and HLA in healthy donors listed by TCRdb under 2017. About the study as a whole: An earlier analysis of some 600 of the donors reported roughly 300 Gb of sequence data and 95 million to 140 million unique TCR beta sequences obtained from 180 million or so T cells. An early release that covered several hundred HLA-typed donors contained approximately 320 gigabases of sequencing data and tens of millions of unique TCR sequences. Among the roughly 390 genotyped donors, approximately 77% belonged to the genetic ancestry cluster associated with self-reported Caucasian donors. The aim of the study was to test whether cataloging public T cell receptors could identify signatures of past pathogen exposure. Using immunosequencing, the study profiled T cell repertoires from fewer than 850 subjects and related those repertoires to cytomegalovirus serostatus. Besides the first cohort of hundreds of subjects, a separate validation cohort made up of roughly 120 different subjects was used. To predict cytomegalovirus infection status, the study brought together high-throughput TCR immunosequencing, statistical association of individual TCRs with disease status, and machine learning. A later analysis re-analyzed previously published TCR beta repertoires from 650 to 800 donors and added high-resolution HLA genotyping to study TCR occurrence patterns. Rather than using new phenotypic data, the later analysis identified candidate immune exposures from TCR beta sequences and from how often those sequences occurred across donors. To decide whether each TCR beta V gene segment behaved as functional or pseudogenic, an earlier analysis of approximately 590 of the donors relied on high-throughput TCR beta sequencing. Donor age, sex, ethnicity and CMV serostatus were compiled alongside the repertoire data. In a later genetic analysis, genome-wide SNP genotypes for about 60% of the 666 donors were used, and that subset was treated as a discovery cohort. Every discovery cohort repertoire had been produced on one sequencing platform. Class I and class II HLA loci were covered by the typing at four-digit resolution. The number of typed donors differed by locus: 629-630 for A, B, C, DRB1 and DQB1; 522 for DQA1; approximately 600 for DPA1; and about 450 for DPB1. About five DR-DQ haplotypes were handled as single units for association and clustering because linkage in the cohort was strong. Among about 410 genotyped donors of the cohort, an average of roughly 230,000 unique TCR beta nucleotide sequences was sequenced per donor, of which 15% to 20% were non-productive. The investigation overall reported the following: The authors suggested that the approach could potentially be generalized to other disease states and immunological phenotypes. Compared with equally common non-associated chains, HLA-associated TCR beta chains in a later analysis were more clonally expanded and had lower generation probabilities. A further reported finding was that TCR beta sequences accurately predicted the HLA-A and HLA-B alleles for most subjects in the first cohort. In a later analysis, 16,951 TCR beta sequences were associated with specific HLA alleles at a false discovery rate of 0.05. HLA typing was unavailable for some donors at each locus, so association tests used only the typed subset. About 17 rarely observed V segments, including chromosome 9 orphons, were excluded from the earlier analysis of approximately 500 of the donors because counts were too low. In vitro tests confirmed that a few of the cytomegalovirus-associated TCR beta chains recognize cytomegalovirus antigens. In this cohort, only TCR beta chains were sequenced, and detectable features were limited by the absence of alpha or paired-chain data. Presence/absence analyses assumed roughly uniform sequencing depth across donors, an assumption that may not hold. In a later genetic analysis, fewer N-insertions in productive TCRs were reported among donors in an Asian-associated ancestry cluster than the roughly 700-donor mean. V-gene and J-gene trimming of TCR beta chains was associated with a missense DCLRE1C variant in a later genetic analysis, and the association was replicated in an independent cohort. The classifier was reported to diagnose cytomegalovirus status with high specificity and sensitivity in both the original cohort and the validation cohort. Linkage disequilibrium might explain the correlated functional status among segregating V segments, but an unknown experimental factor could not be excluded. Immune exposure information for the cohort was limited to CMV serostatus. The 87-base-pair reads could not distinguish some IMGT-functional V segments, including TRBV6-2 and TRBV6-3, so those segments were excluded. A total of about 180 TCR beta chains were listed by the study as associated with cytomegalovirus. In a later analysis, the rate of TCR association differed among HLA loci, with DRB1 alleles having the most associated TCRs and HLA-C alleles having the fewest. In a later analysis, several top co-occurrence clusters were reported to appear linked to parvovirus B19, influenza, CMV and Epstein-Barr virus. Most TCR sequences were observed very rarely across donors, whereas some public TCRs were present in many individuals. An earlier analysis of around 540 of the donors showed that most TCR beta V segments appeared in productive rearrangements either about 87% or about 30% of the time, which broadly matched IMGT annotations. Most CMV-associated TCR beta chains appeared to be HLA-restricted in a later analysis, and the HLA associations seemed to be driven largely by CMV exposure. When HLA alleles, especially DR and DQ, strongly co-occurred, TCR associations were difficult to assign to individual alleles. A cluster of highly shared sequence variants was judged likely to be a technical artifact of the sequencing pipeline.

The cohort was made up of hundreds of healthy bone marrow donors. All cohort members were sampled while nominally healthy, although unrecorded immune exposures were likely present. The donor was CMV seropositive and belonged to the group of 250 to 350 seropositive cohort members. Every donor gave a peripheral blood sample, and the peripheral blood mononuclear cells from that sample were used for TCR beta sequencing. Genomic DNA was extracted from the blood cell samples with the Qiagen DNeasy Blood Extraction Kit. The library was produced with the immunoSEQ multiplex PCR assay. A mixture of 60 forward primers for TCR Vbeta segments and 13 reverse primers for TCR Jbeta segments was used in the multiplex PCR. The CDR3 region of rearranged TCR beta genes was amplified from genomic DNA with a multiplex PCR assay. On the Illumina HiSeq System, the amplified TCR beta libraries were sequenced as 87-base-pair reads. The original pipeline was this. A later analysis tallied some 79 million unique TCR beta chains across the 610 or so repertoires, and approximately 11 million of those chains were shared by two or more donors. A nearest-neighbor algorithm error-corrected the raw reads and collapsed the reads into unique sequences, merging closely related sequences to remove PCR and sequencing errors. V, D and J gene segments were assigned by aligning CDR3 sequences to IMGT reference sequences. Each retained sequence needed at least a six-nucleotide match to both a V gene segment and a J gene segment. A rearrangement was called productive if the CDR3 had no stop codons and remained in frame with V and J, and every other rearrangement was called non-productive. Following IMGT convention, CDR3 was defined as the stretch from the second conserved V-encoded cysteine up to the conserved J-encoded phenylalanine. Sequences without an unambiguous match to a single V gene segment were excluded from the earlier analysis of over 500 of the donors. An earlier analysis of approximately 590 of the donors classified V segments as functional when productive rearrangements were above 56.7% and as segregating when the standard deviation between donors was above 5%. A statistical classification framework was developed to diagnose cytomegalovirus status using the catalog of TCR beta chain sequences. In a later analysis, TCR nucleotide sequences were compared against IMGT/GENE-DB human TR gene sequences so that V and J genes could be assigned. In a later analysis, CDR3 sequences and most-parsimonious VDJ recombination scenarios were assigned using the TCRdist pipeline. In a later analysis, each TCR beta chain was defined by its CDR3 amino acid sequence together with its V-gene family, and reads lacking a unique V-gene family were excluded. To address suspected cross-contamination and a sequencing artifact, a later analysis removed roughly 640 highly shared, low-generation-probability nucleotide sequences. In a later analysis, a clonal expansion index for each public chain was calculated from normalized within-repertoire ranks of inferred template counts. A later analysis computed generation probabilities with a VDJ recombination model fitted to out-of-frame rearrangements, and checked the results against IGoR. In a later analysis, hypergeometric tests were used to score TCR-TCR, TCR-HLA and TCR-CMV co-occurrence, with a repertoire-size bias correction applied to TCR pairs. In a later analysis, false discovery rates were estimated by permuting HLA or CMV assignments 20 times. A later analysis grouped co-occurring TCRs with DBSCAN, adding TCRdist sequence similarity when clustering within HLA-allele-positive subsets. Repertoires with fewer than 30,000 or more than 120,000 public chains, plus five repertoires with anomalous nucleotide sharing, were excluded from co-occurrence clustering. In TCRdb, the immuneACCESS table is reduced to in-frame sequences with V and J assigned. These tables do not hold every clone; where another copy was compared, an unresolved V gene accounts for under half, and the others remain unexplained. V and J calls and clone size are given by that table; D and trimming were obtained from the DNA. The record for this sample contains some 21,000 clones. The top ten constitute around a fifth of the sample.

Notes on this clone: Its antigen has not been determined.

From the cysteine up to the phenylalanine, the CDR3 has a length of 14 residues. Kept here is only the CDR3 DNA, which spans 42 bases and is read in frame from base 1. The germline V gene provides CDR1 SGHRS and CDR2 YFSETQ. Between the V and J ends, shortened by 3 bases and 2 bases respectively, the junction contains 11 bases. The receptor's source is a man between 60 and 75 years old in good health and CMV-seropositive. Sequencing was carried out using PBMCs. The chain couples TRBV5-1 to TRBJ2-5, with TRBD1 perhaps the D gene, on 6 matching bases. DNA sequence: TGCGCCAGCAGCTCCGGAGGACAGCAAGAGACCCAGTACTTC. This codes for CASSSGGQQETQYF. Outside the CDR3, residues come from the reference TRBV5-1 and TRBJ2-5 proteins, so the full variable domain is: KAGVTQTPRYLIKTRGQQVTLSCSPISGHRSVSWYQQTPGQGLQFLFEYFSETQRNKGNFPGRFSGRQFSNSRSEMNVSTLELGDSALYLCASSSGGQQETQYFGPGTRLLVL.